Only a few counts were recorded for the clone carrying this T cell receptor (beta chain). This CDR3 has 15 amino acids. The germline CDR1 and CDR2 sequences are SGHTA and FQGNSA. V was trimmed by 1 base and J by 1 base, leaving 9 bases between them. This record belongs to a study of patients and donors after allogeneic stem cell transplantation. TCRdb called the RT-PCR reads again in MiXCR, with one record for every CDR3 protein. Of some 880,000 distinct CDR3 sequences detected, under 20% appear once; the ten largest clones hold around 6%. The chain recombines TRBV7-2 with TRBJ2-3; D is tentatively TRBD1 or TRBD2 (5 bases each). The sequenced sample was blood, either unsorted or a sorted T cell fraction (not recorded which). The TCR sequence derives from a human donor who was either an allogeneic HSCT recipient or a stem cell or donor lymphocyte infusion donor (not recorded which). It is not recorded whose cells these are; they may come from a transplant donor. The CDR3 protein is CASSLGGKGTDTQYF. Here the CDR3 DNA reads TGTGCCAGCAGCTTAGGGGGGAAGGGCACAGATACGCAGTATTTT.